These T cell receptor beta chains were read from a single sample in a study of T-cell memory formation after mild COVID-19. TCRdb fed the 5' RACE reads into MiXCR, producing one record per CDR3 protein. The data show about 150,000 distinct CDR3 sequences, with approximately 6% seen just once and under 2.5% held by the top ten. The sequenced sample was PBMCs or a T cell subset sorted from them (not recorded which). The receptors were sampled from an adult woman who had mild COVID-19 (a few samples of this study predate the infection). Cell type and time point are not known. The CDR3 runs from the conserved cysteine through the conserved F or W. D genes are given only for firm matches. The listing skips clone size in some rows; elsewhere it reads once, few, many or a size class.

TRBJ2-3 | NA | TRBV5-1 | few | CASSFHSGSTDTQYF | TGCGCCAGCAGCTTCCACTCCGGGAGCACAGATACGCAGTATTTT
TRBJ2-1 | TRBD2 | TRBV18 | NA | CASSVTGRDEKEQFF | TGTGCCAGCTCAGTCACGGGGAGGGATGAGAAAGAGCAGTTCTTC
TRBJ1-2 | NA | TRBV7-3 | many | CASSSSGGSGGYTF | TGTGCCAGCAGCTCGAGTGGCGGATCAGGAGGCTACACCTTC
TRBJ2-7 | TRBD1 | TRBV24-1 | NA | CATSERQGGQYF | TGTGCCACCAGTGAAAGACAGGGTGGGCAGTACTTC
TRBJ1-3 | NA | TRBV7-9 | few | CASSLGQVSGNTIYF | TGTGCCAGCAGCTTAGGCCAGGTCTCTGGAAACACCATATATTTT
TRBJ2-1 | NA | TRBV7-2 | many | CASSPRTGLGVYNEQFF | TGTGCCAGCAGCCCCCGGACTGGACTCGGGGTCTACAATGAGCAGTTCTTC
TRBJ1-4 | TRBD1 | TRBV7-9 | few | CASSTGRGQVNEKLFF | TGTGCCAGCAGCACCGGCAGGGGGCAAGTTAATGAAAAACTGTTTTTT
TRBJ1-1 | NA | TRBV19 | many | CASSIGGTWNTEAFF | TGTGCCAGTAGTATAGGCGGGACCTGGAACACTGAAGCTTTCTTT
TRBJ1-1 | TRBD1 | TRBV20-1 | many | CSALYRDRGYDTEAFF | TGCAGTGCTTTATACCGGGACAGGGGCTATGACACTGAAGCTTTCTTT
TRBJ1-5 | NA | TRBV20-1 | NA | CSSSPGGTNQPQHF | TGCAGTTCTTCTCCGGGAGGCACAAATCAGCCCCAGCATTTT
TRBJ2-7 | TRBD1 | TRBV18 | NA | CASSLQTGAYEQYF | TGTGCCAGCTCACTTCAGACAGGGGCCTACGAGCAGTACTTC
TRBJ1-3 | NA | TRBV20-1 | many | CSARDKTSGNTIYF | TGCAGTGCCAGGGACAAAACCTCTGGAAACACCATATATTTT
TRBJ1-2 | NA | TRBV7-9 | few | CASSLARGSRGYTF | TGTGCCAGCAGCTTAGCGAGAGGGAGTCGAGGCTACACCTTC
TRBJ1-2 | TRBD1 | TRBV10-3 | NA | CAISVGSEQGVGYTF | TGTGCCATCAGTGTTGGAAGTGAGCAGGGGGTCGGCTACACCTTC
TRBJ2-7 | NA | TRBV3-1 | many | CASSQGAGDQQYF | TGTGCCAGCAGCCAAGGGGCAGGGGACCAGCAGTACTTC
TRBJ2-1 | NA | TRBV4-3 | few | CASSQSRASYNEQFF | TGCGCCAGCAGCCAGTCTCGCGCCTCCTACAATGAGCAGTTCTTC
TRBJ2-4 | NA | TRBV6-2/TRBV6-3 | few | CASSPDSMGRAKNIQYF | TGTGCCAGCAGCCCGGATTCTATGGGGAGGGCCAAAAACATTCAGTACTTC
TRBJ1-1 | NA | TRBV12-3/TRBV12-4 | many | CASRARENTEAFF | TGTGCCAGCAGGGCCAGGGAGAACACTGAAGCTTTCTTT
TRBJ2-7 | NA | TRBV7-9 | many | CASSLGLPPYEQYF | TGTGCCAGCAGCTTAGGTCTTCCTCCCTACGAGCAGTACTTC
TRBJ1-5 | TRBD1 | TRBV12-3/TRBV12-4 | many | CASSLAGGGNQPQHF | TGTGCCAGCAGTTTAGCAGGGGGCGGGAATCAGCCCCAGCATTTT
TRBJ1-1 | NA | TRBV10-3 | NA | CAISDRGNTEAFF | TGTGCCATCAGTGACAGGGGGAACACTGAAGCTTTCTTT
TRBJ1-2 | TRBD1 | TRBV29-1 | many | CSVGDRGVYGYTF | TGCAGCGTGGGGGACAGGGGGGTTTATGGCTACACCTTC
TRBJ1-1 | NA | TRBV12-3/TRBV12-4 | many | CASSYPGVEAFF | TGTGCCAGCAGTTACCCCGGGGTAGAAGCTTTCTTT
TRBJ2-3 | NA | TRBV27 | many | CASKPQMRGLLRDTQYF | TGTGCCAGCAAACCCCAAATGAGGGGGTTGCTTAGGGATACGCAGTATTTT
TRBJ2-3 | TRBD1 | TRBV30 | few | CAWSHKGQGADTQYF | TGTGCCTGGAGCCATAAGGGACAGGGCGCAGATACGCAGTATTTT
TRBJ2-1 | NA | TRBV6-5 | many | CASSYQFGSYNEQFF | TGTGCCAGCAGTTACCAGTTCGGCTCCTACAATGAGCAGTTCTTC
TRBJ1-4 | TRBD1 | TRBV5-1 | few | CASQLGTGLNEKLFF | TGCGCCAGTCAGCTCGGGACAGGGTTGAACGAAAAACTGTTTTTT
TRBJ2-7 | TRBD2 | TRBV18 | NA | CASSLPGRGSYEQYF | TGTGCCAGCTCCCTCCCCGGGAGGGGATCCTACGAGCAGTACTTC
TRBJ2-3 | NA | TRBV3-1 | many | CASSQDGRGLYF | TGTGCCAGCAGCCAAGACGGGCGGGGTCTGTATTTT
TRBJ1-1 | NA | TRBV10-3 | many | CAISEKGTLNTEAFF | TGTGCCATCAGTGAGAAAGGGACACTGAACACTGAAGCTTTCTTT
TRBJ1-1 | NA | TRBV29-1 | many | CSVLYNSAKSDTEAFF | TGCAGCGTCCTCTACAATTCGGCCAAAAGCGACACTGAAGCTTTCTTT
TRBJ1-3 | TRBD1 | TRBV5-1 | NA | CASSLDPTGIGNTIYF | TGCGCCAGCAGCTTGGATCCGACAGGGATTGGAAACACCATATATTTT
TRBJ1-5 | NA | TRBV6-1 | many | CASRPQGSYSNQPQHF | TGTGCCAGCAGACCCCAGGGGTCTTATAGCAATCAGCCCCAGCATTTT
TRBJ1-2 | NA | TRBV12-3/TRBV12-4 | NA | CASSLDRGYTF | TGTGCCAGCAGTTTAGACCGGGGCTACACCTTC
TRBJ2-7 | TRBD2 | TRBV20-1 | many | CSASGRDFSYEQYF | TGCAGTGCTAGCGGGAGGGACTTCTCCTACGAGCAGTACTTC